Listed below are T cell receptor beta chains from one sample, sequenced in a study of control samples from healthy donors and cancer patients. The data were produced by immunoSEQ multiplex PCR, yet TCRdb's version contains in-frame clones alone and is incomplete. The sample has about 120,000 clones, roughly nine tenths seen once. Material for sequencing was PBMCs. These receptors all stem from a woman in her forties or fifties with colorectal cancer. CDR3s include the opening cysteine and the closing phenylalanine or tryptophan. The order of the fields is J gene, D gene, V gene, clone size, CDR3 protein, CDR3 DNA. A D gene is named only where the DNA matches it firmly. Clone size is shown for a subset of rows, as once, few, many or a class of expanded clone.

TRBJ2-1 - TRBV6-6 - CASNRGPYNEQFF TGTGCCTCCAACCGGGGGCCCTACAATGAGCAGTTCTTC
TRBJ2-3 TRBD2 TRBV13 - CASSLSFGSGSTDTQYF TGTGCCAGCAGCTTATCATTTGGTAGCGGGAGTACAGATACGCAGTATTTT
TRBJ2-5 - TRBV5-1 - CASSLGGGETQYF TGCGCCAGCAGCTTGGGGGGCGGTGAGACCCAGTACTTC
TRBJ1-2 - TRBV5-1 - CASSSDFNYGYTF TGCGCCAGCAGTTCGGACTTTAACTATGGCTACACCTTC
TRBJ2-3 TRBD2 TRBV19 - CASSSSAGRERDTQYF TGTGCCAGTAGTTCCTCTGCGGGGCGGGAGCGGGATACGCAGTATTTT
TRBJ1-2 - TRBV13 - CASSLARTYGYTF TGTGCCAGCAGCTTAGCCCGGACGTATGGCTACACCTTC
TRBJ1-2 - TRBV7-3 - CASSFDPQVYGGYTF TGTGCCAGCAGCTTCGACCCTCAGGTTTACGGTGGCTACACCTTC
TRBJ2-2 - TRBV24-1 - CATSDLTGTTGELFF TGTGCCACCAGTGATTTGACAGGGACCACCGGGGAGCTGTTTTTT
TRBJ1-4 TRBD1 TRBV6-5 - CASSQTGNREKLFF TGTGCCAGCAGCCAGACAGGGAATCGAGAAAAACTGTTTTTT
TRBJ1-6 TRBD1 TRBV7-2 - CASSFGQGNSPLHF TGTGCCAGCAGCTTCGGACAGGGGAATTCACCCCTCCACTTT
TRBJ2-3 TRBD2 TRBV19 once CASSRSGGANTDTQYF TGTGCCAGTAGTAGGAGCGGGGGGGCCAACACAGATACGCAGTATTTT
TRBJ1-3 - TRBV9 few CASSVDGSSGNTIYF TGTGCCAGCAGCGTGGACGGATCCTCTGGAAACACCATATATTTT
TRBJ2-3 - TRBV30 - CSFRGTLSTDTQYF TGTTCCTTCAGGGGGACTTTAAGCACAGATACGCAGTATTTT
TRBJ1-2 TRBD1 TRBV5-1 - CASSLDGRGQGYTF TGCGCCAGCAGCTTGGATGGCAGGGGGCAAGGCTACACCTTC
TRBJ2-1 TRBD2 TRBV9 - CASRSGPGGSYNEQFF TGTGCCAGCAGGTCTGGTCCGGGGGGATCCTACAATGAGCAGTTCTTC